Below are 28 T cell receptor beta chains sequenced from a single sample in a study of cytomegalovirus exposure and HLA in healthy donors. TCRdb keeps only in-frame clones here, not all; method: immunoSEQ multiplex PCR. This table holds tens of thousands of clones, 90% to 96% found once. Sequencing was done on a sample of PBMCs. Receptors were obtained from a woman aged 18 to 35 in good health and CMV-seronegative.

V gene TRBV5-1 combines with J gene TRBJ2-5; tentative D call: TRBD2 (7 bases). Deletions cut 0 bases from V and 4 bases from J, with 10 bases between. This CDR3 contains 14 residues. The germline gives CDR1 SGHRS, CDR2 YFSETQ. The CDR3 DNA reads TGCGCCAGCAGCTTGGTGGGGGGGCGAGAGACCCAGTACTTC. It specifies CASSLVGGRETQYF.

The V gene is TRBV21-1, the J gene TRBJ2-6; TRBD1, the D gene given by the table, was not confirmed from the DNA. TRBV21-1 is a recognized pseudogene. The CDR3 is 12 amino acids. The CDR3 spells CASPRGANVLTF. The DNA of the CDR3 is TGTGCCAGCCCCAGGGGGGCCAACGTCCTGACTTTC.

CDR3 sequence: CASGRGAGNEQFF. The DNA of the CDR3 is TGTGCCAGCGGCCGGGGGGCGGGCAATGAGCAGTTCTTC. The chain employs TRBV18 and TRBJ2-1; TRBD2 might be the D (7 bases). V lost 8 bases to trimming and J lost 6 bases, with 14 bases between them. The CDR3 extends over 13 amino acids. Germline lookup yields CDR1 KGHSH and CDR2 LQKENI.

The chain is built from TRBV5-4 and TRBJ2-7; 10 nucleotides agree with TRBD2. Per germline, CDR1 SGHNT and CDR2 YYREEE (reference sequence). V shed 4 bases and J 6 bases; nucleotides not matched to a gene: 13. CDR3 size: 16 residues. The CDR3 coding sequence is TGTGCCAGCAGCCTGGGGGGTAGCGGGAGGTTGGGCGAGCAGTACTTC. Its translation: CASSLGGSGRLGEQYF.

The J gene is TRBJ2-7, the V gene TRBV7-9, with 8 nucleotides matching TRBD2. Germline CDR1 and CDR2: SEHNR and FQNEAQ (reference sequence). The CDR3 extends over 15 amino acids. V lost 5 bases and J lost 2; bases outside the gene matches: 8. CDR3 sequence: CASSPQRGPTYEQYF. As DNA, the CDR3 is TGTGCCAGCAGCCCACAGCGGGGGCCCACCTACGAGCAGTACTTC.

This clone was recorded once. The V and J genes are TRBV7-6 and TRBJ2-5, with 7 bases lining up with TRBD2. The ends lost 1 base at V and 9 bases at J; junction bases unmatched: 2. The CDR3 has 12 amino acids. Germline lookup yields CDR1 SGHVS and CDR2 FNYEAQ. The CDR3 is CASSLGGGAQYF. The CDR3, as DNA: TGTGCCAGCAGCTTAGGTGGGGGGGCCCAGTACTTC.

In its sample, this clone ranks as medium-sized (0.01 to 0.1%). This chain links TRBV6-4 with TRBJ2-1; TRBD2 agrees at 11 bases. V dropped 2 bases and J dropped 0; count of bases not matched to a gene: 0. The CDR3 totals 16 residues. Germline assignment: CDR1 MRHNA and CDR2 SNTAGT. CDR3 in amino acids: CASSDTSGGSYNEQFF. The DNA for the CDR3 is TGTGCCAGCAGTGACACTAGCGGGGGCTCCTACAATGAGCAGTTCTTC.

The V and J genes are TRBV7-2 and TRBJ2-3; D not resolved. The CDR3 loop spans 13 amino acids. In germline, CDR1 is SGHTA, CDR2 FQGNSA. V was cut by 5 bases and J by 5 bases, with 11 bases left in between. For the CDR3, the DNA is TGTGCCAGCAGCCCCCTAGACCGAGATACGCAGTATTTT. Protein sequence: CASSPLDRDTQYF.

The chain joins TRBV4-3 to TRBJ1-2, with D hard to call. The V end was cut by 0 bases, the J end by 6 bases, with 17 bases between. CDR3 length equals 16 residues. Germline lookup yields CDR1 LGHNA and CDR2 YSLEER. The CDR3 bases are TGCGCCAGCAGCCAAGATCGGGGAGGTGGGGTGGATGGCTACACCTTC. This sequence encodes CASSQDRGGGVDGYTF.

The chain uses TRBV7-3 and TRBJ2-3, with 11 bases aligning to TRBD2. The CDR3 is 16 residues long. Germline CDR1 and CDR2: SGHTA and FQGTGA. After removal of 5 bases from V and 5 bases from J, the junction contained 9 bases not matched to a gene. CDR3 in amino acids: CASSRSSGGALDTQYF. The CDR3 region has the DNA TGTGCCAGCAGCAGAAGTAGCGGGGGGGCCTTAGATACGCAGTATTTT.

V gene TRBV4-3 combines with J gene TRBJ2-1; 7 nucleotides line up with TRBD2. The CDR3 extends over 13 amino acids. Germline V gene data show CDR1 as LGHNA and CDR2 as YSLEER. V lost 0 bases, J lost 10 bases, and 3 bases stayed unmatched. The CDR3 loop is CASSQEGSGEQFF. In DNA form, the CDR3 reads TGCGCCAGCAGCCAAGAGGGTAGCGGGGAGCAGTTCTTC.

This clone turned up a few times. The rearrangement joins TRBV18 to TRBJ1-5, with 9 bases aligning to TRBD1. Germline assignment: CDR1 KGHSH and CDR2 LQKENI. This CDR3 contains 17 residues. V lost 3 bases, J lost 2 bases, and 8 bases stayed unmatched. This CDR3 reads CASSPETGGWGNQPQHF. The CDR3, as DNA: TGTGCCAGCTCACCGGAAACAGGGGGCTGGGGCAATCAGCCCCAGCATTTT.

J is TRBJ2-3 and V is TRBV9; 10 bases line up with TRBD1. In germline, CDR1 is SGDLS, CDR2 YYNGEE. Trimming took 4 bases from V and 4 from J; bases not matched to a gene: 6. The CDR3 totals 15 residues. In DNA, the CDR3 is TGTGCCAGCAGCCAAAGGACAGGGGGAGCAGATACGCAGTATTTT. Its translation is CASSQRTGGADTQYF.

The rearrangement links TRBV5-1 to TRBJ2-1; a weak D match, TRBD1 (5 bases). V was pared by 0 bases and J by 2 bases, with 6 bases between. Germline CDR1 SGHRS, CDR2 YFSETQ. The CDR3 loop spans 14 amino acids. The CDR3 region has the DNA TGCGCCAGCAGCTTGGGACAGCCCTACAATGAGCAGTTCTTC. This encodes CASSLGQPYNEQFF.

This clone was picked up one time. This rearrangement joins TRBV7-2 to TRBJ1-2, with unresolved D. V lost 5 bases and J lost 0, with 7 bases in between. The CDR3 extends over 13 amino acids. Germline CDR1 and CDR2: SGHTA and FQGNSA. The CDR3 DNA reads as TGTGCCAGCAGCCCCCCCGCTAACTATGGCTACACCTTC. This encodes CASSPPANYGYTF.

This sequence joins TRBV11-2 and TRBJ2-7, with D hard to call. The CDR3 contains 11 residues. Trimming shortened V by 7 bases and J by 2 bases, and 6 bases separated the two germline ends. Germline-derived CDR1 and CDR2 are SGHAT and FQNNGV. The CDR3 spells CASTQAYEQYF. In DNA, the CDR3 is TGTGCCAGCACCCAGGCCTACGAGCAGTACTTC.

This chain uses TRBV5-4 with TRBJ2-7, with D possibly TRBD1 on 5 matching bases. CDR3 length: 11 residues. The V end lost 1 base, the J end lost 6 bases, and 5 bases lay between the germline ends. Germline assignment: CDR1 SGHNT and CDR2 YYREEE (reference sequence). The DNA for the CDR3 is TGTGCCAGCAGCTTGAGGGGCGAGCAGTACTTC. Encoded protein: CASSLRGEQYF.

This clone came up once. This chain uses TRBV2 with TRBJ2-3; 7 positions agree with TRBD2. The length of the CDR3 is 15 residues. The V and J ends lost 7 bases and 4 bases, in that order; junction bases with no gene match: 11. From germline, CDR1 is SNHLY and CDR2 FYNNEI. This CDR3 is CASIAQTGGSDTQYF. In nucleotides, the CDR3 is TGTGCCAGCATTGCCCAAACCGGGGGGTCAGATACGCAGTATTTT.

This CDR3 reads CASTPQGTPPWEQYF. The CDR3 DNA reads TGTGCCAGCACGCCCCAGGGGACCCCCCCCTGGGAGCAGTACTTC. The chain employs TRBV7-9 and TRBJ2-7; TRBD1 is a possible D gene (6 bases). Trimming stripped 7 bases from V and 7 bases from J, with 23 bases between. In germline, CDR1 is SEHNR, CDR2 FQNEAQ (reference sequence). CDR3 length equals 15 residues.

V gene TRBV7-9 combines with J gene TRBJ2-1; D is unresolved. Germline CDR1 SEHNR, CDR2 FQNEAQ (reference sequence). V was clipped by 1 base and J by 5 bases, with 9 bases between them. This CDR3 comprises 14 residues. Here the CDR3 DNA reads TGTGCCAGCAGCTTAGGCCCCCCGGACAATGAGCAGTTCTTC. Residues: CASSLGPPDNEQFF.

The rearrangement links TRBV27 to TRBJ1-2, with 8 bases aligning to TRBD1. V lost 10 bases and J lost 4; bases outside the gene matches: 2. The V gene's germline CDR1 is MNHEY and CDR2 SMNVEV (reference sequence). The CDR3 is made up of 11 amino acids. CDR3 nucleotides: TGTGCCACCGGACAGGGCTATGGCTACACCTTC. It translates to CATGQGYGYTF.

J is TRBJ2-5 and V is TRBV28, with 8 bases identical to TRBD1. There are 13 residues in the CDR3. V lost 5 bases and J lost 5; bases outside the gene matches: 4. Germline CDR1 is MDHEN and CDR2 is SYDVKM. The CDR3 sequence: CASSRGDRETQYF. For the CDR3, the DNA is TGTGCCAGCAGTCGTGGGGACAGGGAGACCCAGTACTTC.

This clone has more than one count but fewer than ten. This chain links TRBV15 with TRBJ1-5; D is undetermined. CDR1 and CDR2 (germline): LNHNV, YYDKDF (reference sequence). Deletions cut 0 bases from V and 10 bases from J, with 7 bases between. The CDR3 runs to 12 residues. CDR3 DNA: TGTGCCACCAGCAGAGATATACAACCCCAGCATTTT. It encodes CATSRDIQPQHF.

The chain recombines TRBV5-8 with TRBJ2-7; D remains ambiguous. Germline CDR1 reads SGHTS; CDR2 reads YDEGEE. With 3 bases removed from V and 2 bases from J, the gap between germline ends came to 15 bases. The CDR3 runs to 15 residues. CDR3 DNA sequence: TGTGCCAGCAGCTGGGTCAGCGTCAGTGCCTACGAGCAGTACTTC. Residues: CASSWVSVSAYEQYF.

This chain links TRBV7-3 with TRBJ1-2; possibly TRBD1 for D (5 bases). The CDR3 spans 13 residues. The germline V gene encodes CDR1 SGHTA and CDR2 FQGTGA. Deletions cut 3 bases from V and 7 bases from J, with 12 bases between. Written as DNA, the CDR3 is TGTGCCAGCAGCTTGGCAGGGTTGGTTGGCTACACCTTC. Its translation: CASSLAGLVGYTF.

This rearrangement joins TRBV15 to TRBJ2-1, with D possibly being TRBD2 (5 bases). The CDR3 contains 15 residues. V was shortened by 1 base and J by 2 bases, with 9 bases between the two germline ends. Germline V gene sequence: CDR1 LNHNV, CDR2 YYDKDF (reference sequence). The CDR3: CATSRGAGPYNEQFF. CDR3 bases: TGTGCCACCAGCAGAGGGGCGGGCCCCTACAATGAGCAGTTCTTC.

J is TRBJ2-2 and V is TRBV7-9, with D uncertain. The CDR3 covers 12 residues. Germline V gene lookup returns CDR1 SEHNR and CDR2 FQNEAQ (reference sequence). V dropped 1 base and J dropped 7 bases, with 4 bases sitting between them. The CDR3 here is CASSLEHGELFF. For the CDR3, the DNA is TGTGCCAGCAGCTTAGAACACGGGGAGCTGTTTTTT.

The chain carries TRBV7-9 and TRBJ1-1, with D tentatively TRBD1 (5 bases). Trimming pared 3 bases from V and 9 bases from J, leaving 5 bases between. This CDR3 has 10 residues. Germline V gene lookup returns CDR1 SEHNR and CDR2 FQNEAQ (reference sequence). As DNA, the CDR3 is TGTGCCAGCAGCTTGGGGCAAGCTTTCTTT. It yields the protein CASSLGQAFF.